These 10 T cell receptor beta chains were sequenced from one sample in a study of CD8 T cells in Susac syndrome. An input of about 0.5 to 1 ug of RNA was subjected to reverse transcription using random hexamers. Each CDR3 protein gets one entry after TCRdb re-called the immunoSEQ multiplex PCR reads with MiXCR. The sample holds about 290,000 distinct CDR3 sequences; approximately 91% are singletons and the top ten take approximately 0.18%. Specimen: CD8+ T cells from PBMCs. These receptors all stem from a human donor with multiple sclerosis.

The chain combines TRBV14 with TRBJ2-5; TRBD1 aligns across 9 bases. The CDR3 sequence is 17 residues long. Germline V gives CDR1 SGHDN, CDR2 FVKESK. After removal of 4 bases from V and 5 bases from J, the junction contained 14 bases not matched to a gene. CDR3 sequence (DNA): TGTGCCAGCAGCCCCAAGAACGGACAGGGGCCGTGGGAGACCCAGTACTTC. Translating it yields CASSPKNGQGPWETQYF. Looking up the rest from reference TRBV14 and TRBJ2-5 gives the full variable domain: EAGVTQFPSHSVIEKGQTVTLRCDPISGHDNLYWYRRVMGKEIKFLLHFVKESKQDESGMPNNRFLAERTGGTYSTLKVQPAELEDSGVYFCASSPKNGQGPWETQYFGPGTRLLVL.

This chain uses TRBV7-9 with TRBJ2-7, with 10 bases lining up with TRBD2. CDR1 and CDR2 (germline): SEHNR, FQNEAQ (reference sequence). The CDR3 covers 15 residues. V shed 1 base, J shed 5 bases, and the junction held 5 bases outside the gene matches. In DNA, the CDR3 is TGTGCCAGCAGCTTAGTCCCTAGCGGGGGCAACGAGCAGTACTTC. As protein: CASSLVPSGGNEQYF.

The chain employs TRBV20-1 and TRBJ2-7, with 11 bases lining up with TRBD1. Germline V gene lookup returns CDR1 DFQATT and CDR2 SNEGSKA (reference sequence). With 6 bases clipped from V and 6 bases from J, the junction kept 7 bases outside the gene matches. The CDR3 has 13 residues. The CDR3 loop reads CSATGQGGSEQYF. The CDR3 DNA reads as TGCAGTGCCACGGGACAGGGGGGGTCCGAGCAGTACTTC.

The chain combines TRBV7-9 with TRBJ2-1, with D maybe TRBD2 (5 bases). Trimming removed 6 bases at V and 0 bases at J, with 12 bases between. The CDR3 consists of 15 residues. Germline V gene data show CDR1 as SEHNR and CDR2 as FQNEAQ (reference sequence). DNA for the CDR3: TGTGCCAGCAGGTTCCCGGGGTCCTCCTACAATGAGCAGTTCTTC. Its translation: CASRFPGSSYNEQFF.

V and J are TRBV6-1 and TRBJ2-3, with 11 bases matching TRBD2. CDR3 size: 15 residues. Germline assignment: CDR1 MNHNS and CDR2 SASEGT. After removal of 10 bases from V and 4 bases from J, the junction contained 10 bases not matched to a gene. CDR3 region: CATTVLAGGSDTQYF. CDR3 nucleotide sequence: TGTGCCACCACAGTGCTAGCGGGGGGATCAGATACGCAGTATTTT.

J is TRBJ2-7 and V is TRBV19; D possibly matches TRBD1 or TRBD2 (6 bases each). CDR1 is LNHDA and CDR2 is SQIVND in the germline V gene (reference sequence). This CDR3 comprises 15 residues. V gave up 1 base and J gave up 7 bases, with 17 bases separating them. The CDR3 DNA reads TGTGCCAGTAGTATAGGAACAGGGCTGGAGGGAGAGCAGTACTTC. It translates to CASSIGTGLEGEQYF.

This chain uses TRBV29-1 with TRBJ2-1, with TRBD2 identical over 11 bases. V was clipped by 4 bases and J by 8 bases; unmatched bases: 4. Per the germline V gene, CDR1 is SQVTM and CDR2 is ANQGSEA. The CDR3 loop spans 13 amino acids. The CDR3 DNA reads TGCAGCGTTGTTAGACTAGCGGGACATGAGCAGTTCTTC. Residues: CSVVRLAGHEQFF.

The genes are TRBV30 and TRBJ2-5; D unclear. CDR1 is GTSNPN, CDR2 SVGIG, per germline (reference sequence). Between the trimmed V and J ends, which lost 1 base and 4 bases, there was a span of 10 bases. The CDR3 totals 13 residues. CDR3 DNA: TGTGCCTGGAGTGCCGTGTTAGGAGAGACCCAGTACTTC. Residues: CAWSAVLGETQYF. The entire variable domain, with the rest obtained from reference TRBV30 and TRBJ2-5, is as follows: SQTIHQWPATLVQPVGSPLSLECTVEGTSNPNLYWYRQAAGRGLQLLFYSVGIGQISSEVPQNLSASRPQDRQFILSSKKLLLSDSGFYLCAWSAVLGETQYFGPGTRLLVL.

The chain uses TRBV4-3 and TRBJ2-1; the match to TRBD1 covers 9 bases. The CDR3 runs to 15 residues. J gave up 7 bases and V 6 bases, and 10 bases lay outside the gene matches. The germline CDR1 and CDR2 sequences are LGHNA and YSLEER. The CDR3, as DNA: TGCGCCAGCAGTCACGGGACAGGGCGCTCAAATGAGCAGTTCTTC. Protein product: CASSHGTGRSNEQFF.

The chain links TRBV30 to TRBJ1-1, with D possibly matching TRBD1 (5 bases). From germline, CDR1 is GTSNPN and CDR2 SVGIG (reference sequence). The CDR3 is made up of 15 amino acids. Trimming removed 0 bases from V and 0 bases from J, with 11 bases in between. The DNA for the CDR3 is TGTGCCTGGAGTGTACGGGGGTACTTGAACACTGAAGCTTTCTTT. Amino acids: CAWSVRGYLNTEAFF.